This T cell receptor (beta chain) emerged from a study of blood T cell repertoires in COVID-19. As originally analysed: Estimation of nucleated cell counts was performed using reference gene primer amplification. Profiling relied on immunoSEQ multiplex PCR, and the TCRdb table lists in-frame clones only, not all of them. Clone size and V and J calls were adopted from that table, with D and trimming inferred from the DNA. The table lists about 190,000 clones, roughly 84% of them singletons. V was clipped by 6 bases and J by 8 bases, with 35 bases between them. CDR3 length: 19 residues. Germline CDR1 SGHRS, CDR2 YFSETQ.

The sequence was obtained from a human donor in a cohort sampled during active COVID-19. This rearrangement joins TRBV5-1 to TRBJ1-2; D is unresolved. Material: peripheral blood. The DNA of the CDR3 is TGCGCCAGCACCCCCTCCTTGTGGTCGAGTTTCGAAACCCTGTCCGGCTACACCTTC. This sequence encodes CASTPSLWSSFETLSGYTF.